This entry lists 22 T cell receptor beta chains sequenced from one sample in a study of T-cell memory formation after mild COVID-19. TCRdb reanalysed the 5' RACE reads using MiXCR and keeps one entry per CDR3 protein. The sample records a few hundred thousand distinct CDR3 sequences, about 17% being singletons. Sample: PBMCs or a T cell subset sorted from them (not recorded which). All receptors come from a man younger than 35 who had mild COVID-19 (a few samples of this study predate the infection). Cell type and time point are not known.

The chain is built from TRBV5-1 and TRBJ1-1, with D unclear. V was clipped by 0 bases and J by 0 bases, with 9 bases between them. Germline-derived CDR1 and CDR2 are SGHRS and YFSETQ. The CDR3 is 15 amino acids. The CDR3 DNA reads TGCGCCAGCAGCTTGGGAGGGCTGTTGAACACTGAAGCTTTCTTT. It is translated as CASSLGGLLNTEAFF.

This clonotype showed up just a few times. V and J are TRBV5-1 and TRBJ1-2; 7 bases fit TRBD1. The CDR3 is 12 amino acids. The V gene's germline CDR1 is SGHRS and CDR2 YFSETQ. V was clipped by 5 bases and J by 5 bases; unmatched bases: 3. The CDR3 sequence: CASRQGRYGYTF. In DNA, the CDR3 is TGCGCCAGCAGACAGGGGAGATATGGCTACACCTTC.

This clonotype was observed a handful of times. This chain connects TRBV6-2 or TRBV6-3 to TRBJ2-1; 8 bases align to TRBD2. The CDR3 has 15 residues. Germline CDR1 and CDR2: MNHEY and SVGEGT. Unmatched junction bases numbered 5, after V lost 0 bases and J lost 7 bases. The chain's CDR3 is CASSYSGGGRNEQFF. The CDR3 DNA is TGTGCCAGCAGTTACTCCGGGGGGGGCCGGAATGAGCAGTTCTTC.

This chain connects TRBV6-2 or TRBV6-3 to TRBJ2-3, with unresolved D. Trimming removed 7 bases at V and 0 bases at J, with 5 bases between. The germline V gene has CDR1 MNHEY and CDR2 SVGEGT. The CDR3 spans 12 residues. The CDR3 region is CASTHSTDTQYF. CDR3 nucleotide sequence: TGTGCCAGCACCCATAGCACAGATACGCAGTATTTT.

This rearrangement joins TRBV5-4 to TRBJ2-3, with D possibly being TRBD2 (6 bases). Germline CDR1 and CDR2: SGHNT and YYREEE (reference sequence). The CDR3 runs 15 residues. The germline V and J ends were trimmed by 2 bases and 7 bases, with 17 bases remaining between them. The CDR3 loop is CASSFGGAEMYTQYF. The CDR3 coding sequence is TGTGCCAGCAGCTTTGGCGGGGCCGAGATGTATACGCAGTATTTT.

V and J are TRBV5-1 and TRBJ2-1; TRBD2 matches 13 bases. This CDR3 has 15 residues. The V and J ends lost 4 bases and 7 bases, in that order; junction bases with no gene match: 5. Germline values: CDR1 SGHRS, CDR2 YFSETQ. The CDR3 sequence: CASSGRLAGGNEQFF. The CDR3 DNA reads TGCGCCAGCAGCGGGAGACTAGCGGGGGGAAATGAGCAGTTCTTC.

This clonotype has only a few counts. CDR3 amino acids: CASSYSAGTVPYEQYF. Here the CDR3 DNA reads TGTGCCAGCAGTTACTCCGCGGGGACGGTTCCCTACGAGCAGTACTTC. The chain uses TRBV6-5 and TRBJ2-7; perhaps TRBD2 as D (6 bases). Between the trimmed V and J ends, which lost 0 bases and 2 bases, there was a span of 14 bases. Germline lookup yields CDR1 MNHEY and CDR2 SVGAGI. This CDR3 has 16 residues.

This clonotype was seen once. The gene calls are TRBV7-8 and TRBJ2-3; the match to TRBD2 covers 13 bases. The length of the CDR3 is 16 residues. Trimming cost V 6 bases and J 4 bases; bases outside gene matches: 7. Germline-derived CDR1 and CDR2 are SGHVS and FQNEAQ. Here the CDR3 DNA reads TGTGCCAGCAGTCGACTAGCGGGGGGCGGGTCAGATACGCAGTATTTT. It yields the protein CASSRLAGGGSDTQYF.

This clonotype was recorded many times. The chain couples TRBV5-5 to TRBJ2-2; a possible D gene is TRBD1 (5 bases). Germline V gene lookup returns CDR1 SGHKS and CDR2 YYEKEE (reference sequence). The CDR3 consists of 15 residues. Trimming took 0 bases from V and 1 from J, leaving 7 bases between them. CDR3 bases: TGTGCCAGCAGCTTGGTGGGGCTGAACACCGGGGAGCTGTTTTTT. Protein sequence: CASSLVGLNTGELFF.

The sample holds a few counts of this clonotype. The genes are TRBV7-9 and TRBJ2-2, with unresolved D. The germline gives CDR1 SEHNR, CDR2 FQNEAQ (reference sequence). This CDR3 spans 15 amino acids. The V gene lost 1 base and the J gene lost 2 bases, with 8 bases spanning the gap. CDR3 protein: CASSLVYFNTGELFF. The CDR3 nucleotides are TGTGCCAGCAGCTTAGTTTACTTCAACACCGGGGAGCTGTTTTTT. Full variable domain (rest looked up from reference TRBV7-9 and TRBJ2-2): DTGVSQNPRHKITKRGQNVTFRCDPISEHNRLYWYRQTLGQGPEFLTYFQNEAQLEKSRLLSDRFSAERPKGSFSTLEIQRTEQGDSAMYLCASSLVYFNTGELFFGEGSRLTVL.

The chain links TRBV4-2 to TRBJ2-3; TRBD2 matches 8 bases. The CDR3 runs 16 residues. Germline V gene sequence: CDR1 LGHNA, CDR2 YNFKEQ. Trimming removed 0 bases from V and 5 bases from J; junction bases left unmatched: 7. CDR3 sequence (DNA): TGTGCCAGCAGCCAAGATCCCCGGGGGGGCCGAGATACGCAGTATTTT. The encoded protein is CASSQDPRGGRDTQYF.

The rearrangement uses TRBV7-4 and TRBJ1-5; 8 nucleotides agree with TRBD1. V gave up 2 bases and J gave up 0 bases; unmatched junction bases: 9. Germline CDR1 is SGHVT and CDR2 is SQSDAQ. This CDR3 is 18 amino acids long. The CDR3 DNA sequence: TGTGCCAGCAGCTTATGTCCGACAGGGGAAGATAGCAATCAGCCCCAGCATTTT. This translates into CASSLCPTGEDSNQPQHF.

CDR3 bases: TGTGCCAGCAGTCGCATCTATGATCGCTATGGCTACACCTTC. It codes for CASSRIYDRYGYTF. This sequence joins TRBV27 and TRBJ1-2; D is unresolved. The CDR3 is 14 residues long. V dropped 5 bases and J dropped 4 bases, with 14 bases sitting between them. CDR1 MNHEY and CDR2 SMNVEV come from the germline V gene (reference sequence).

The gene calls are TRBV20-1 and TRBJ2-7, with D uncertain. The CDR3 sequence is 13 residues long. Trimming took off 0 bases at V and 7 bases at J, with 13 bases between the two ends. CDR1 is DFQATT, CDR2 SNEGSKA, per germline (reference sequence). The CDR3 spells CSARETSLGEQYF. As DNA, the CDR3 is TGCAGTGCTAGAGAAACCTCCTTGGGGGAGCAGTACTTC.

In its sample, this clonotype was seen a few times. V is TRBV7-2 and J is TRBJ2-3, with a tentative D call TRBD1 (5 bases). This CDR3 comprises 14 residues. CDR1 and CDR2 (germline): SGHTA, FQGNSA. V was clipped by 7 bases and J by 6 bases, with 17 bases between them. CDR3 DNA: TGTGCCAGCACCATTGGGGCTCTAGACGATACGCAGTATTTT. Protein sequence: CASTIGALDDTQYF.

This clonotype appeared a single time. The chain couples TRBV11-2 to TRBJ2-1, with D uncertain. Deletions cut 10 bases from V and 1 base from J, with 8 bases between. The CDR3 has 12 amino acids. Germline V gives CDR1 SGHAT, CDR2 FQNNGV. In DNA form, the CDR3 reads TGTGCCACTCGACTGTCCTACAATGAGCAGTTCTTC. This translates into CATRLSYNEQFF.

This clonotype has just a few counts. J is TRBJ2-1 and V is TRBV7-3, with 7 bases lining up with TRBD1. V shed 7 bases, J shed 5 bases, and the junction held 8 bases outside the gene matches. CDR1 and CDR2 from the germline V gene are SGHTA and FQGTGA. The CDR3 runs to 14 residues. CDR3 region: CASNHGTVDNEQFF. In DNA form, the CDR3 reads TGTGCCAGCAACCACGGGACAGTGGACAATGAGCAGTTCTTC.

The V and J genes are TRBV5-4 and TRBJ2-5; 8 bases are shared with TRBD2. CDR1 is SGHNT and CDR2 is YYREEE in the germline V gene (reference sequence). The CDR3 length is 14 residues. Trimming cost V 1 base and J 5 bases; bases outside gene matches: 4. CDR3 region: CASSLYGGGETQYF. CDR3 coding DNA: TGTGCCAGCAGCTTGTACGGGGGGGGCGAGACCCAGTACTTC.

This clonotype was observed a few times. This rearrangement joins TRBV10-3 to TRBJ2-3, with a tentative D call TRBD1 (6 bases). V was trimmed by 5 bases and J by 2 bases, leaving 17 bases between them. CDR1 ENHRY and CDR2 SYGVKD come from the germline V gene. The CDR3 spans 16 residues. CDR3 sequence reads: CAISLRDTQSTDTQYF. DNA of the CDR3: TGTGCCATCAGTCTCCGGGACACCCAGTCCACAGATACGCAGTATTTT.

This clonotype was observed a few times. V and J are TRBV20-1 and TRBJ2-3, with a possible D match to TRBD2 (7 bases). Looked up from germline, CDR1 is DFQATT and CDR2 is SNEGSKA (reference sequence). V shed 8 bases and J shed 3 bases, with 18 bases lying between them. The CDR3 is 14 residues long. Written as DNA, the CDR3 is TGCAGTTCACTGGGAGGGGGAGGTACAGATACGCAGTATTTT. Translating gives CSSLGGGGTDTQYF.

The rearrangement uses TRBV2 and TRBJ1-6; 8 bases map to TRBD1. J was trimmed by 10 bases and V by 4 bases; bases with no gene match: 6. The V gene's germline CDR1 is SNHLY and CDR2 FYNNEI. The CDR3 runs 14 residues. The CDR3 DNA reads as TGTGCCAGCAGTGTCGGGACAGGAGGCTCACCCCTCCACTTT. As protein: CASSVGTGGSPLHF.

This clonotype was found a few times. The rearrangement joins TRBV11-2 to TRBJ2-1; 9 nucleotides line up with TRBD2. Trimming took 6 bases from V and 5 from J; bases not matched to a gene: 8. The CDR3 loop spans 15 amino acids. Germline V gene sequence: CDR1 SGHAT, CDR2 FQNNGV. The CDR3 DNA reads as TGTGCCAGCAGAAAGACTAGCGGAATAAACAATGAGCAGTTCTTC. Translated: CASRKTSGINNEQFF.